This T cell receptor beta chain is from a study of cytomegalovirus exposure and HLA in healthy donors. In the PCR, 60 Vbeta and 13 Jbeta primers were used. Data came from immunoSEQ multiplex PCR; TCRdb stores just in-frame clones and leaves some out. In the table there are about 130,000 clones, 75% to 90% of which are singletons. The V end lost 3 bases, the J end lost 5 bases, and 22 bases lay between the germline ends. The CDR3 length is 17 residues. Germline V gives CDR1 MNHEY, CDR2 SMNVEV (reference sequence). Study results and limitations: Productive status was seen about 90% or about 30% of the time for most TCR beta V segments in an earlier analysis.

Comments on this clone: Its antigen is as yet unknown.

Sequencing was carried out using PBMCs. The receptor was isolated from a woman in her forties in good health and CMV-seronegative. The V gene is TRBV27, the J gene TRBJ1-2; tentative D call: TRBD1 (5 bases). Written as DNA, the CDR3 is TGTGCCAGCAGTTTTCGGGTTCGGGGAGGGGCGTCTTATGGCTACACCTTC. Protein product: CASSFRVRGGASYGYTF.